The rows below give T cell receptor beta chains drawn from one sample of a study of T cells after posttransplantation cyclophosphamide. Repertoires were generated with immunoSEQ multiplex PCR, while TCRdb's copy carries only in-frame clones and drops some. The sample carries 25,000 or so clones, about 82% recorded once. The sequenced sample consisted of PBMCs. These receptors all stem from a woman in her sixties or seventies with a blood cancer, CMV-positive, and with a related stem cell donor. The CDR3 runs from the conserved cysteine through the conserved F or W. Each record gives: D gene, clone size, V gene, J gene, CDR3 DNA, CDR3 protein. D genes are given only for firm matches. Some rows mark clone size as missing; the rest say once, few, many or name a class of expanded clone.

D gene: TRBD1
clone size: -
V gene: TRBV5-5
J gene: TRBJ2-7
CDR3 DNA: TGTGCCAGCAGCAGGGGGGTGGGACAGGGACTCGAGCAGTACTTC
CDR3 protein: CASSRGVGQGLEQYF

D gene: -
clone size: -
V gene: TRBV11-2
J gene: TRBJ2-1
CDR3 DNA: TGTGCCAGCAGCTTAAGGGGCTACAATGAGCAGTTCTTC
CDR3 protein: CASSLRGYNEQFF

D gene: -
clone size: -
V gene: TRBV5-1
J gene: TRBJ2-5
CDR3 DNA: TGCGCCAGCAGCTTGGCCGTAGCCCCGGAGACCCAGTACTTC
CDR3 protein: CASSLAVAPETQYF

D gene: TRBD1
clone size: -
V gene: TRBV19
J gene: TRBJ1-2
CDR3 DNA: TGTGCCAGTGTAGCGGAGGGGGCGACACGAATTTGGGGCTACACCTTC
CDR3 protein: CASVAEGATRIWGYTF

D gene: -
clone size: -
V gene: TRBV6-1
J gene: TRBJ2-3
CDR3 DNA: TGTGCCAGCAGTGAAGGCGGGTCCGGAGATACGCAGTATTTT
CDR3 protein: CASSEGGSGDTQYF

D gene: TRBD2
clone size: -
V gene: TRBV30
J gene: TRBJ2-3
CDR3 DNA: TGTGCCTGGAGCCGGATATTCCCTAGCGGGAGGAAATATACGCAGTATTTT
CDR3 protein: CAWSRIFPSGRKYTQYF

D gene: TRBD2
clone size: few
V gene: TRBV19
J gene: TRBJ2-1
CDR3 DNA: TGTGCCAGTAGTATCGGGACTAGCAACTACAATGAGCAGTTCTTC
CDR3 protein: CASSIGTSNYNEQFF

D gene: TRBD2
clone size: once
V gene: TRBV7-8
J gene: TRBJ2-7
CDR3 DNA: TGTGCCAGCAGCAAACTAGCGGGAGACCTCACCACCTACGAGCAGTACTTC
CDR3 protein: CASSKLAGDLTTYEQYF

D gene: -
clone size: -
V gene: TRBV7-9
J gene: TRBJ1-3
CDR3 DNA: TGTGCCAGCAGCAGAGGAAAAGACCGGTACTCTGGAAACACCATATATTTT
CDR3 protein: CASSRGKDRYSGNTIYF

D gene: -
clone size: -
V gene: TRBV15
J gene: TRBJ1-4
CDR3 DNA: TGTGCCACCAGCCCGCGAAGGGGTTTAAATGAAAAACTGTTTTTT
CDR3 protein: CATSPRRGLNEKLFF

D gene: -
clone size: -
V gene: TRBV19
J gene: TRBJ2-3
CDR3 DNA: TGTGCCAGTAGTCCCCTTATCCCGGATACGCAGTATTTT
CDR3 protein: CASSPLIPDTQYF

D gene: TRBD2
clone size: once
V gene: TRBV2
J gene: TRBJ2-7
CDR3 DNA: TGTGCCAGCAGTGAAGCAGGGCCTAGCGGGCCGAGGTACGAGCAGTACTTC
CDR3 protein: CASSEAGPSGPRYEQYF

D gene: -
clone size: -
V gene: TRBV6-5
J gene: TRBJ2-7
CDR3 DNA: TGTGCCAGCAGTTACTCTGCCAGGGGCCCCTACGAGCAGTACTTC
CDR3 protein: CASSYSARGPYEQYF

D gene: -
clone size: -
V gene: TRBV12-2
J gene: TRBJ2-7
CDR3 DNA: TGTGCAAGTCGCTTAGGTCGTCCGTTCTCCTACGAGCAGTACTTC
CDR3 protein: CASRLGRPFSYEQYF

D gene: -
clone size: -
V gene: TRBV6-5
J gene: TRBJ1-5
CDR3 DNA: TGTGCCAGCAATTTAAGCGGGGCACGCAATCAGCCCCAGCATTTT
CDR3 protein: CASNLSGARNQPQHF

D gene: TRBD2
clone size: once
V gene: TRBV5-6
J gene: TRBJ2-1
CDR3 DNA: TGTGCCAGCAGCTTGGCCCGGGGGGAGGACTCCTACAATGAGCAGTTCTTC
CDR3 protein: CASSLARGEDSYNEQFF

D gene: TRBD2
clone size: -
V gene: TRBV19
J gene: TRBJ2-7
CDR3 DNA: TGTGCCAGTAGTATCATTGGGGGAGGGGACTACGAGCAGTACTTC
CDR3 protein: CASSIIGGGDYEQYF

D gene: -
clone size: -
V gene: TRBV2
J gene: TRBJ2-5
CDR3 DNA: TGTGCCAGCAGTGGGGAGTACCAAGAGACCCAGTACTTC
CDR3 protein: CASSGEYQETQYF

D gene: -
clone size: -
V gene: TRBV9
J gene: TRBJ2-1
CDR3 DNA: TGTGCCAGCAGCGTAGGGGGCGAAGGTGAGCAGTTCTTC
CDR3 protein: CASSVGGEGEQFF

D gene: -
clone size: -
V gene: TRBV6-4
J gene: TRBJ2-7
CDR3 DNA: TGTGCCAGCATTCAGCAGGGGCTCCTCTGCGAGCAGTACTTC
CDR3 protein: CASIQQGLLCEQYF

D gene: -
clone size: -
V gene: TRBV6-6
J gene: TRBJ1-2
CDR3 DNA: TGTGCCAGCAGTTACGCGGGTGATACGGGTGGCTACACCTTC
CDR3 protein: CASSYAGDTGGYTF

D gene: TRBD1
clone size: -
V gene: TRBV29-1
J gene: TRBJ1-4
CDR3 DNA: TGCAGCGTTAAGGGGGCGGGTAATGAAAAACTGTTTTTT
CDR3 protein: CSVKGAGNEKLFF

D gene: TRBD2
clone size: -
V gene: TRBV15
J gene: TRBJ2-1
CDR3 DNA: TGTGCCACCAGCTCCCGGACTAGCACCTCCTACAATGAGCAGTTCTTC
CDR3 protein: CATSSRTSTSYNEQFF

D gene: -
clone size: -
V gene: TRBV2
J gene: TRBJ2-7
CDR3 DNA: TGTGCCAGCAGGGAGGTCGCGGGCGAGCAGTACTTC
CDR3 protein: CASREVAGEQYF

D gene: TRBD2
clone size: -
V gene: TRBV30
J gene: TRBJ2-1
CDR3 DNA: TGTGCCTTTTGGACTAGCGCCACCTACAATGAGCAGTTCTTC
CDR3 protein: CAFWTSATYNEQFF

D gene: TRBD2
clone size: -
V gene: TRBV6-1
J gene: TRBJ2-7
CDR3 DNA: TGTGCCAGCAGCGGGACTAGCGGAACCTACGAGCAGTACTTC
CDR3 protein: CASSGTSGTYEQYF

D gene: -
clone size: -
V gene: TRBV7-2
J gene: TRBJ2-1
CDR3 DNA: TGTGCCAGCAGCTTAGACAGGAATGAGCAGTTCTTC
CDR3 protein: CASSLDRNEQFF

D gene: TRBD1
clone size: -
V gene: TRBV5-1
J gene: TRBJ2-7
CDR3 DNA: TGCGCCAGCAGCCTGGGACAGGGGGGCTACGAGCAGTACTTC
CDR3 protein: CASSLGQGGYEQYF

D gene: TRBD2
clone size: -
V gene: TRBV30
J gene: TRBJ2-7
CDR3 DNA: TGTGCCTGGAGTGTAATGGGGCTGAGGACTAGTTATATCGAGCAGTACTTC
CDR3 protein: CAWSVMGLRTSYIEQYF

D gene: TRBD2
clone size: -
V gene: TRBV11-2
J gene: TRBJ2-7
CDR3 DNA: TGTGCCAGCAGCTTCGGGACTACGGGTGTTTCCGAGCAGTACTTC
CDR3 protein: CASSFGTTGVSEQYF

D gene: -
clone size: -
V gene: TRBV7-9
J gene: TRBJ2-6
CDR3 DNA: TGTGCCAGCAGTCCTCCCCGCTCTGGGGCCAACGTCCTGACTTTC
CDR3 protein: CASSPPRSGANVLTF

D gene: -
clone size: -
V gene: TRBV18
J gene: TRBJ2-1
CDR3 DNA: TGTGCCAGCTCACTCTCAGACAGCTACAATGAGCAGTTCTTC
CDR3 protein: CASSLSDSYNEQFF

D gene: TRBD1
clone size: -
V gene: TRBV25-1
J gene: TRBJ1-6
CDR3 DNA: TGTGCCAGCAGTGAATTCGGACAGGGAAGCTCACCCCTCCACTTT
CDR3 protein: CASSEFGQGSSPLHF

D gene: -
clone size: -
V gene: TRBV30
J gene: TRBJ1-5
CDR3 DNA: TGTGCCTGGAGTGACAGGGCTAAACAGCCCCAGCATTTT
CDR3 protein: CAWSDRAKQPQHF

D gene: -
clone size: -
V gene: TRBV19
J gene: TRBJ2-5
CDR3 DNA: TGTGCCAGTAGTAGATCTAGCGGATCGGGGGCAGAGACCCAGTACTTC
CDR3 protein: CASSRSSGSGAETQYF

D gene: -
clone size: -
V gene: TRBV5-1
J gene: TRBJ2-4
CDR3 DNA: TGCGCCAGCAGCTTGGCCTATTCTTTATCTGGGCTAGCCAAAAACATTCAGTACTTC
CDR3 protein: CASSLAYSLSGLAKNIQYF

D gene: -
clone size: -
V gene: TRBV19
J gene: TRBJ1-2
CDR3 DNA: TGTGCCAGTAGTCCCTTCTCGTGGACAGCCCTCTATGGCTACACCTTC
CDR3 protein: CASSPFSWTALYGYTF

D gene: TRBD2
clone size: once
V gene: TRBV2
J gene: TRBJ2-3
CDR3 DNA: TGTGCCAGCAGTGAATGGCTAGCGGGGGCGGATACGCAGTATTTT
CDR3 protein: CASSEWLAGADTQYF

D gene: -
clone size: few
V gene: TRBV7-9
J gene: TRBJ1-4
CDR3 DNA: TGTGCCAGCAGCTCGGGGATAGGAGGCGAAAAACTGTTTTTT
CDR3 protein: CASSSGIGGEKLFF

D gene: TRBD1
clone size: -
V gene: TRBV6-5
J gene: TRBJ1-1
CDR3 DNA: TGTGCCAGCCGGGACAGGGCCTCGGGCACTGAAGCTTTCTTT
CDR3 protein: CASRDRASGTEAFF